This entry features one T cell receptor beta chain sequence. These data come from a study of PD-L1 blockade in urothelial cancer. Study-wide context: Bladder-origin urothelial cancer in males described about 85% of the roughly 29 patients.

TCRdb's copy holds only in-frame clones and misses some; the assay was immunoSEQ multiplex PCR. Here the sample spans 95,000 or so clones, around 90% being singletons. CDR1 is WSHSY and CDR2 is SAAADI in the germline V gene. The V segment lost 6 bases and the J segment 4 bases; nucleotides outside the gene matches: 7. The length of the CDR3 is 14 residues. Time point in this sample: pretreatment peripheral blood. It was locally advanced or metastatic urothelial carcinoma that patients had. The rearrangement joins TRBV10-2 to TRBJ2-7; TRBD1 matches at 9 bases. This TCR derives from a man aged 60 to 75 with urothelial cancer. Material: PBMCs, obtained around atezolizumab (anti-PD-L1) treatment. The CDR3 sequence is CASRRDRAFYEQYF. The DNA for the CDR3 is TGCGCCAGCAGAAGGGACAGGGCTTTTTACGAGCAGTACTTC.